A selection of T cell receptor beta chains follows, all from one sample in a study of T cell responses to AZD1222 COVID-19 vaccine. Only in-frame clones appear in the TCRdb table, and some are missing; sequencing was by immunoSEQ multiplex PCR. The table has 45,000 to 55,000 clones, approximately 79% seen once; the top ten hold roughly 10%. The sequences come from peripheral blood, collected on day 0 of AZD1222 vaccination. These receptors were collected from an adult in good health. Each CDR3 is given with its conserved first and last residue. The D gene is left open where the match is weak. The size entry is marked missing in some rows and otherwise reads once, few, many or a size class.

D gene | J gene | V gene | clone size | CDR3 length | CDR3 protein | CDR3 DNA
NA | TRBJ1-6 | TRBV7-9 | NA | 12 | CASSSRRAPLHF | TGTGCCAGCAGCTCTAGGCGGGCACCCCTCCACTTT
NA | TRBJ2-7 | TRBV6-1 | NA | 18 | CASSEGQYGTARRYEQYF | TGTGCCAGCAGTGAAGGTCAGTATGGAACAGCACGGCGATACGAGCAGTACTTC
TRBD2 | TRBJ2-3 | TRBV6-2/TRBV6-3 | NA | 15 | CASSLSGKGTDTQYF | TGTGCCAGCAGTCTCAGCGGGAAGGGCACAGATACGCAGTATTTT
NA | TRBJ2-5 | TRBV5-4 | NA | 15 | CASRRDFRNQETQYF | TGTGCCAGCAGGAGGGACTTTCGAAATCAAGAGACCCAGTACTTC
NA | TRBJ2-3 | TRBV5-1 | NA | 16 | CASSLARDTITDTQYF | TGCGCCAGCAGCTTGGCTCGGGACACCATCACAGATACGCAGTATTTT
NA | TRBJ1-1 | TRBV5-1 | NA | 14 | CASSLSELNTEAFF | TGCGCCAGCAGCTTGAGTGAATTGAACACTGAAGCTTTCTTT
TRBD1 | TRBJ1-6 | TRBV7-3 | NA | 14 | CASSRDRGNSPLHF | TGTGCCAGCAGCCGGGACAGGGGGAATTCACCCCTCCACTTT
NA | TRBJ2-2 | TRBV6-5 | NA | 13 | CATSRGAGGELFF | TGTGCCACCTCCAGGGGAGCTGGCGGGGAGCTGTTTTTT
TRBD1 | TRBJ1-2 | TRBV7-9 | NA | 14 | CASSPLGQYYGYTF | TGTGCCAGCAGCCCCCTGGGACAGTACTATGGCTACACCTTC
TRBD1 | TRBJ2-1 | TRBV29-1 | few | 16 | CSVEDPGQVFLNEQFF | TGCAGCGTTGAAGATCCGGGACAGGTGTTTCTAAATGAGCAGTTCTTC
TRBD2 | TRBJ2-1 | TRBV7-3 | NA | 14 | CASSFGGGHNEQFF | TGTGCCAGCAGCTTCGGGGGAGGGCACAATGAGCAGTTCTTC